Included here is one TCR beta chain sequence, with context. The antigen is not known. Multiplex touch-down PCR with TRB-A/B primers amplified rearranged V-D-J TRB sequences. TCRdb re-called the multiplex PCR reads with MiXCR, one entry per CDR3 protein. Among 10,000 to 15,000 distinct CDR3 sequences listed, about a third were seen once. TCR beta rearrangements were amplified from peripheral blood genomic DNA. These data belong to a study of T cell repertoires in aging, cancer and after chemotherapy. Findings and caveats of the study: Median generation probability rose over the chemotherapy interval in each cancer cohort, suggesting rebound thymic output. Healthy donors lost TCR diversity with age mainly through richness, cancer patients through richness and evenness.

Germline V lookup: CDR1 LNHDA, CDR2 SQIVND (reference sequence). V was trimmed by 5 bases and J by 5 bases, leaving 13 bases between them. The CDR3 runs to 13 residues. The TCR sequence derives from a human donor in good health. The donor label of this sample is uncertain. The J gene is TRBJ2-7, the V gene TRBV19, with a possible D match to TRBD2 (6 bases). Sequenced input: blood. The CDR3 loop reads CASSRGSKHEQYF. The CDR3 coding sequence is TGTGCCAGTAGTCGGGGGAGCAAGCACGAGCAGTACTTC.